This T cell receptor (beta chain) originates from a study of graft-versus-host responses after intestinal transplantation. CDR1 is MNHNY and CDR2 is SVGAGI in the germline V gene (reference sequence). CDR3 length: 14 residues. Trimming at V came to 6 bases and at J to 6 bases, leaving 11 bases not matched to a gene. Sequenced by immunoSEQ multiplex PCR; TCRdb stores in-frame clones only, minus some. The sample lists roughly 6,000 clones, approximately 22% seen once, with around 6% in the top ten. The source of this sequence is a human patient who was an organ donor for intestinal transplantation. The sequencing used alloreactive CD4+ T cells from a mixed lymphocyte reaction culture, collected before transplantation. Subset described: CFSE-low proliferating T cells sorted from roughly six-day pre-transplant mixed lymphocyte reaction (GvH or HvG direction). This chain uses TRBV6-6 with TRBJ2-7; TRBD1 matches at 7 bases. This chain's CDR3 is CASRLNRGLGEQYF. The CDR3 nucleotides are TGTGCCAGCAGACTCAACAGGGGTCTGGGCGAGCAGTACTTC.